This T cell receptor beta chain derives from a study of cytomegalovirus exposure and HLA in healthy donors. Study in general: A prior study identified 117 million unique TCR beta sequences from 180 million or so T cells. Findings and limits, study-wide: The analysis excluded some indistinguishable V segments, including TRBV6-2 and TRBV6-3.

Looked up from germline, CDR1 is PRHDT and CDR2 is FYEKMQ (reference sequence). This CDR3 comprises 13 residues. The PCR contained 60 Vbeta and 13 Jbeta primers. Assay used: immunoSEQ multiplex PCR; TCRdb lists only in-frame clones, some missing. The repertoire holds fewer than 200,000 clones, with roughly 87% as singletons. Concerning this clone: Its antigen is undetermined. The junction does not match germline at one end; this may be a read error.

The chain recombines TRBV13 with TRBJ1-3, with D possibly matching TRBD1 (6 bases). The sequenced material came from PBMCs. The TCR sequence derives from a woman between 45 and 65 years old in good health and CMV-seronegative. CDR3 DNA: TGTGCCAGCAGCACAGGGCCTGGAAACACCACATATTTT. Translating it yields CASSTGPGNTTYF. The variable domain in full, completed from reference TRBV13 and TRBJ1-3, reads AAGVIQSPRHLIKEKRETATLKCYPIPRHDTVYWYQQGPGQDPQFLISFYEKMQSDKGSIPDRFSAQQFSDYHSELNMSSLELGDSALYFCASSTGPGNTTYFGEGSWLTVV.